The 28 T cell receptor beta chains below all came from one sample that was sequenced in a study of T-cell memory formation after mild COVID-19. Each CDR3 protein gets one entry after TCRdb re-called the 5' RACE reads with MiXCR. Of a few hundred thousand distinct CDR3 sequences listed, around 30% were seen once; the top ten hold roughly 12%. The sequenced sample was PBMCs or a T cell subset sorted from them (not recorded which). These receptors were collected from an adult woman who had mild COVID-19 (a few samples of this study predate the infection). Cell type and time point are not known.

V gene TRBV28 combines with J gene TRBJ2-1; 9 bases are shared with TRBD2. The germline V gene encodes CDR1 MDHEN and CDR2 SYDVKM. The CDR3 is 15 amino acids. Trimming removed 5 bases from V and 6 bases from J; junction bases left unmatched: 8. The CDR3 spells CASSQTWTSANEQFF. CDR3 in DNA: TGTGCCAGCAGTCAAACTTGGACTAGCGCCAATGAGCAGTTCTTC.

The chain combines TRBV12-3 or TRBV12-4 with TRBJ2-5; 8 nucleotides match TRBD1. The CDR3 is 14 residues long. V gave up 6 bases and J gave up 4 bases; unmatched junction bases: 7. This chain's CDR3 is CASRRTGGLETQYF. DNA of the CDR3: TGTGCCAGCAGACGTACAGGGGGTTTAGAGACCCAGTACTTC.

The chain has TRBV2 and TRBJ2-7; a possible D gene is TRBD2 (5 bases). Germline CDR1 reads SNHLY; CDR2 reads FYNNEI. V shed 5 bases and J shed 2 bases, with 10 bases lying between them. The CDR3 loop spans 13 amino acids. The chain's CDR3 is CASSNGETYEQYF. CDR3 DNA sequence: TGTGCCAGCAGTAATGGGGAGACCTACGAGCAGTACTTC.

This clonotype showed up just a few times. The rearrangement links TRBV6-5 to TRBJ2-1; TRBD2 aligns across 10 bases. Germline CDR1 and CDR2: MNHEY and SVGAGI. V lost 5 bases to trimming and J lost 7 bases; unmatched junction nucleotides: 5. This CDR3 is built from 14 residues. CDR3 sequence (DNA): TGTGCCAGCAGTCCTAGCGGGAGCAGGAATGAGCAGTTCTTC. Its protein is CASSPSGSRNEQFF.

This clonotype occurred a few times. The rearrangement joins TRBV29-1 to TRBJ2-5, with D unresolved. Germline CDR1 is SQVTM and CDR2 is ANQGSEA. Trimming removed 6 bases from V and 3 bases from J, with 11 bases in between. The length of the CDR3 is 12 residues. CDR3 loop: CSVTEPKETQYF. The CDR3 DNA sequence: TGCAGCGTCACCGAGCCTAAAGAGACCCAGTACTTC.

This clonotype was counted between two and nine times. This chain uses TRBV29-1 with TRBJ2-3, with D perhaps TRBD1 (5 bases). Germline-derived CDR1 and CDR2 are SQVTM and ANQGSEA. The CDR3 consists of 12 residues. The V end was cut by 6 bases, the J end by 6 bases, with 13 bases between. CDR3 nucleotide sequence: TGCAGCGTAACTACAGGCTGGGATACGCAGTATTTT. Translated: CSVTTGWDTQYF.

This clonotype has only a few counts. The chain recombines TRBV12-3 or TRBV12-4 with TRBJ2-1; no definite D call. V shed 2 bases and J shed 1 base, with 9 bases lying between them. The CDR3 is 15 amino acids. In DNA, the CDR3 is TGTGCCAGCAGTTTAAAGGGTAGTTCCTACAATGAGCAGTTCTTC. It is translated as CASSLKGSSYNEQFF.

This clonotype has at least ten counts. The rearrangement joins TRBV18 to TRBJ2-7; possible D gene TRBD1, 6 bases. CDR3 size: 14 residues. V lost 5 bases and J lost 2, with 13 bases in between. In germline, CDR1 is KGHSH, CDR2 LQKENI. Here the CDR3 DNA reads TGTGCCAGCTCAAGCCCCGGGACACCCTACGAGCAGTACTTC. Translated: CASSSPGTPYEQYF.

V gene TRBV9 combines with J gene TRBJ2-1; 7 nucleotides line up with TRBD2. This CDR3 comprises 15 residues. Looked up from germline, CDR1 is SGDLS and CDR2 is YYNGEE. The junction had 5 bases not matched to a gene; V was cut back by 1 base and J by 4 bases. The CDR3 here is CASSVTLADYNEQFF. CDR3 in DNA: TGTGCCAGCAGCGTAACCCTAGCGGATTACAATGAGCAGTTCTTC. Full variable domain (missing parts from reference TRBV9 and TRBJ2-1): DSGVTQTPKHLITATGQRVTLRCSPRSGDLSVYWYQQSLDQGLQFLIQYYNGEERAKGNILERFSAQQFPDLHSELNLSSLELGDSALYFCASSVTLADYNEQFFGPGTRLTVL.

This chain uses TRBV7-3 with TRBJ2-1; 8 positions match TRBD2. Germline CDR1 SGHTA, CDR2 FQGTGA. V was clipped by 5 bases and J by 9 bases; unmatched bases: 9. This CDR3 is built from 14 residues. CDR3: CASSPGTRASEQFF. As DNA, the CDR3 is TGTGCCAGCAGCCCTGGGACTAGGGCTAGTGAGCAGTTCTTC.

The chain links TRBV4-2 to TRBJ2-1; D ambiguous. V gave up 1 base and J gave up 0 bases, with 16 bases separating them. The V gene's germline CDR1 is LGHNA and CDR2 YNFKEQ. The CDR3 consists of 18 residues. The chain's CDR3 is CASSQGVGQAYSYNEQFF. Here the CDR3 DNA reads TGTGCCAGCAGCCAAGGGGTCGGGCAGGCTTACTCCTACAATGAGCAGTTCTTC.

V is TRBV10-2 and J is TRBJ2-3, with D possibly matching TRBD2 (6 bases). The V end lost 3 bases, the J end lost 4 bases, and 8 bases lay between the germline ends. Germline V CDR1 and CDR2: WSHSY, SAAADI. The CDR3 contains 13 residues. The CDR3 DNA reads TGCGCCAGCAGTGATTTAGCGGCAGATACGCAGTATTTT. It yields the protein CASSDLAADTQYF.

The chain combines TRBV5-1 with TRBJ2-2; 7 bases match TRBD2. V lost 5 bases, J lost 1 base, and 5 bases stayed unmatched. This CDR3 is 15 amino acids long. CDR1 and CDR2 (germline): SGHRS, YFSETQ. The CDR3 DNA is TGCGCCAGCAGGCGCGGGAGCCTGAACACCGGGGAGCTGTTTTTT. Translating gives CASRRGSLNTGELFF. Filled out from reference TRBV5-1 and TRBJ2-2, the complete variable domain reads KAGVTQTPRYLIKTRGQQVTLSCSPISGHRSVSWYQQTPGQGLQFLFEYFSETQRNKGNFPGRFSGRQFSNSRSEMNVSTLELGDSALYLCASRRGSLNTGELFFGEGSRLTVL.

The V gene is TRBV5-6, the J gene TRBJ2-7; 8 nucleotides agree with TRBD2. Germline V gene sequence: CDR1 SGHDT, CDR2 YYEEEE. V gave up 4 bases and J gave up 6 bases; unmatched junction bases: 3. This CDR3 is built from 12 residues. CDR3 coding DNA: TGTGCCAGCAGCCGGGGGGGGCGCGAGCAGTACTTC. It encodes CASSRGGREQYF.

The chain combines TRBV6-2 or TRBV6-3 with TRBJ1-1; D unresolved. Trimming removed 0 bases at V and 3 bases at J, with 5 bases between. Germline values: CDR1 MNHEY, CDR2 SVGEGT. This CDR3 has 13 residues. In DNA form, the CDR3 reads TGTGCCAGCAGTTACTCCGGTTACACTGAAGCTTTCTTT. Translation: CASSYSGYTEAFF.

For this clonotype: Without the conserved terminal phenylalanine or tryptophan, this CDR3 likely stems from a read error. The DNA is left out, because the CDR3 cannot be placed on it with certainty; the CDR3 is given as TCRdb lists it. This chain's CDR3 is CASSHSHAVPL. J is TRBJ2-7 and V is TRBV7-2; TRBD1, the D gene given by the table, was not confirmed from the DNA. Germline assignment: CDR1 SGHTA and CDR2 FQGNSA. The CDR3 has 11 residues if both end residues are counted.

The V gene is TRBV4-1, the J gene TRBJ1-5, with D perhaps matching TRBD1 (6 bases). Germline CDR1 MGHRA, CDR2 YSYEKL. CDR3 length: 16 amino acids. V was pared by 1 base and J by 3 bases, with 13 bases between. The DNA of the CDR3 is TGCGCCAGCAGCCAAGTCTACAGGGAGAACAATCAGCCCCAGCATTTT. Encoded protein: CASSQVYRENNQPQHF.

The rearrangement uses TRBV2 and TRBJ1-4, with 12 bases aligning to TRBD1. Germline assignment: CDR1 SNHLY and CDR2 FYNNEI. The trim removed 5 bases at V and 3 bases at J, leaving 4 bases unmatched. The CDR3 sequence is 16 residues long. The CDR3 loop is CASSPGTGGSNEKLFF. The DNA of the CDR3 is TGTGCCAGCAGTCCCGGGACAGGGGGCTCTAATGAAAAACTGTTTTTT. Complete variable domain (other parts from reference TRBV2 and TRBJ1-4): EPEVTQTPSHQVTQMGQEVILRCVPISNHLYFYWYRQILGQKVEFLVSFYNNEISEKSEIFDDQFSVERPDGSNFTLKIRSTKLEDSAMYFCASSPGTGGSNEKLFFGSGTQLSVL.

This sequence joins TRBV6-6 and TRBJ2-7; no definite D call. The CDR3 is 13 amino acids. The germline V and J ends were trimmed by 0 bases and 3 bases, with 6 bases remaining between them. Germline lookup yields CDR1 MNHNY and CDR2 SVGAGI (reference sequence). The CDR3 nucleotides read TGTGCCAGCAGTTACTCCGACTTCTACGAGCAGTACTTC. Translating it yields CASSYSDFYEQYF.

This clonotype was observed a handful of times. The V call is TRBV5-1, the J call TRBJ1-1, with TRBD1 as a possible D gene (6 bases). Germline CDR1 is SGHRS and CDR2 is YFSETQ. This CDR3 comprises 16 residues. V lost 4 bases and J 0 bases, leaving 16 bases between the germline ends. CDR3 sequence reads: CASSQGQYFMNTEAFF. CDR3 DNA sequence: TGCGCCAGCAGCCAAGGACAGTACTTCATGAACACTGAAGCTTTCTTT.

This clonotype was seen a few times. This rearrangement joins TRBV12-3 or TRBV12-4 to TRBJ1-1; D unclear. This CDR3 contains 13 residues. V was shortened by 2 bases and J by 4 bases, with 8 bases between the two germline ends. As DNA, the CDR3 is TGTGCCAGCAGTTTAACCGCCGTCACTGAAGCTTTCTTT. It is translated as CASSLTAVTEAFF.

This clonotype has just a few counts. Here the CDR3 reads CASSFKGQGYEQYF. CDR3 coding DNA: TGTGCCAGCAGCTTTAAAGGACAGGGGTACGAGCAGTACTTC. The V call is TRBV7-9, the J call TRBJ2-7; 9 bases are a match to TRBD1. Germline V gene lookup returns CDR1 SEHNR and CDR2 FQNEAQ (reference sequence). Trimming cost V 3 bases and J 4 bases; bases outside gene matches: 4. The CDR3 extends over 14 amino acids.

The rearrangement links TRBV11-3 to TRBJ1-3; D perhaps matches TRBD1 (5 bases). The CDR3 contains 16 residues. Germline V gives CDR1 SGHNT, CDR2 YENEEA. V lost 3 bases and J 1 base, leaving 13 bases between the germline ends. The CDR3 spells CASSFKVKGSGNTIYF. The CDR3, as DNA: TGTGCCAGCAGCTTTAAAGTAAAGGGGTCTGGAAACACCATATATTTT. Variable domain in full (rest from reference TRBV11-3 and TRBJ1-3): EAGVVQSPRYKIIEKKQPVAFWCNPISGHNTLYWYLQNLGQGPELLIRYENEEAVDDSQLPKDRFSAERLKGVDSTLKIQPAELGDSAVYLCASSFKVKGSGNTIYFGEGSWLTVV.

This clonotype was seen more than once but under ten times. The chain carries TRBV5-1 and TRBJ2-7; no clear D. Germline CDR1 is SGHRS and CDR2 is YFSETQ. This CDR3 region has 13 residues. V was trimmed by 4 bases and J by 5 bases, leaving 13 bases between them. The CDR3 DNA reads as TGCGCCAGCAGCGGTCTCGGTAGCCACGAGCAGTACTTC. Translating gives CASSGLGSHEQYF.

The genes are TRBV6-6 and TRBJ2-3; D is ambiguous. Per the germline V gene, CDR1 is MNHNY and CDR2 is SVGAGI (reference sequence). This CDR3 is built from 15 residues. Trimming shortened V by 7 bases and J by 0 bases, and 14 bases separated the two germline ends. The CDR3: CASTDQSASTDTQYF. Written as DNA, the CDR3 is TGTGCCAGCACCGACCAGTCAGCTAGCACAGATACGCAGTATTTT.

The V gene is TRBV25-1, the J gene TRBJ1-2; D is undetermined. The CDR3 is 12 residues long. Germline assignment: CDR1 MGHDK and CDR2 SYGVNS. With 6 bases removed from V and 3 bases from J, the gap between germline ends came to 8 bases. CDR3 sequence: CASRGGYYGYTF. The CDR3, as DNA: TGTGCCAGCAGGGGCGGCTACTATGGCTACACCTTC.

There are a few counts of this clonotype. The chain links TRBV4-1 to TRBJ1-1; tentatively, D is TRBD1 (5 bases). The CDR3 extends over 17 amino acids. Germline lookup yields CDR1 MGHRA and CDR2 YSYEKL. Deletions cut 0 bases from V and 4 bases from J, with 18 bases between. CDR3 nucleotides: TGCGCCAGCAGCCAAGATCAGAGGGGCGTGATGGGCACTGAAGCTTTCTTT. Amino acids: CASSQDQRGVMGTEAFF.

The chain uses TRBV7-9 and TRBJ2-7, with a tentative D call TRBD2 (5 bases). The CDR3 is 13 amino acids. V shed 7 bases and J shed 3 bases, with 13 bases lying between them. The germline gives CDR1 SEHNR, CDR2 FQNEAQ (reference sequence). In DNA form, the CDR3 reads TGTGCCAGCACCCTCATGGGGAGCTACGAGCAGTACTTC. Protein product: CASTLMGSYEQYF.